One sample yielded the 29 T cell receptor beta chains listed below, sequenced in a study of metastatic and nonmetastatic thyroid tumors. Each patient went into thyroid surgery without having received any treatment. Using MiXCR, TCRdb reanalyzed the PCR reads. The sample records approximately 30,000 clones, approximately 31% being singletons. Sequencing input: blood. Every receptor here comes from a female donor with papillary thyroid cancer or a benign thyroid nodule (not recorded which). Some clones in this sample may be carry-over from other donors' samples.

This clone was counted ten times or more. The V call is TRBV5-6, the J call TRBJ2-7, with unresolved D. V dropped 2 bases and J dropped 3 bases, with 12 bases sitting between them. The CDR3 sequence is 14 residues long. Per germline, CDR1 SGHDT and CDR2 YYEEEE. Written as DNA, the CDR3 is TGTGCCAGCAGCTTTAAAACACGATACTACGAGCAGTACTTC. This codes for CASSFKTRYYEQYF.

By sample fraction, this clone is medium-sized (0.01 to 0.1%). Here the CDR3 reads CASSLGTGNTEAFF. In DNA form, the CDR3 reads TGTGCCAGCAGTTTAGGGACAGGGAACACTGAAGCTTTCTTT. This sequence joins TRBV12-3 or TRBV12-4 and TRBJ1-1; 7 bases align to TRBD1. Germline trimming cut 1 base from V and 1 base from J; bases unmatched to any gene: 0. The CDR3 is 14 residues long.

This clone has at least ten counts. The rearrangement uses TRBV7-2 and TRBJ2-5; 8 positions agree with TRBD1. Losses at the gene ends were 6 bases for V and 4 bases for J; bases not matched to a gene: 7. From germline, CDR1 is SGHTA and CDR2 FQGNSA. The CDR3 sequence is 14 residues long. CDR3 nucleotide sequence: TGTGCCAGCAGTTACCAGACAGGGGCAGAGACCCAGTACTTC. As protein: CASSYQTGAETQYF. The full variable domain, rest sourced from reference TRBV7-2 and TRBJ2-5, is GAGVSQSPSNKVTEKGKDVELRCDPISGHTALYWYRQSLGQGLEFLIYFQGNSAPDKSGLPSDRFSAERTGGSVSTLTIQRTQQEDSAVYLCASSYQTGAETQYFGPGTRLLVL.

The chain joins TRBV5-8 to TRBJ1-4; 10 nucleotides align to TRBD1. The junction had 6 bases not matched to a gene; V was cut back by 3 bases and J by 1 base. CDR3 length: 17 amino acids. Looked up from germline, CDR1 is SGHTS and CDR2 is YDEGEE. Written as DNA, the CDR3 is TGTGCCAGCAGCTCGGGACAGGGGCTGAAAACTAATGAAAAACTGTTTTTT. This translates into CASSSGQGLKTNEKLFF.

A remark on this clone: The DNA is left out, because the CDR3 cannot be placed on it with certainty; the CDR3 is given as TCRdb lists it. The CDR3 is CASSTSVQGCYTF. The chain links TRBV12-3 or TRBV12-4 to TRBJ1-2; TRBD1 is taken as the D call from the table, unchecked against the DNA. Both ends counted, the CDR3 spans 13 residues.

This clone has just a few counts. The CDR3 does not end in the conserved phenylalanine or tryptophan, so this is likely a read error. This sequence joins TRBV27 and TRBJ2-2; tentatively, D is TRBD1 (5 bases). Between the trimmed V and J ends, which lost 4 bases and 6 bases, there was a span of 12 bases. CDR1 and CDR2 (germline): MNHEY, SMNVEV (reference sequence). CDR3 length: 14 amino acids. CDR3 DNA: TGTGCCAGCAGTTCAACACAGGTGGCCGGGGAGCTGTTTCTT. Translating it yields CASSSTQVAGELFL.

The chain uses TRBV18 and TRBJ2-7, with D possibly matching TRBD1 (5 bases). Between the trimmed V and J ends, which lost 2 bases and 6 bases, there was a span of 17 bases. Germline V lookup: CDR1 KGHSH, CDR2 LQKENI. This CDR3 is 15 amino acids long. The CDR3, as DNA: TGTGCCAGCTCACCATCCCGACAGCCTCCCAGCGAGCAGTACTTC. Translated: CASSPSRQPPSEQYF. Together with reference TRBV18 and TRBJ2-7, the CDR3 gives the full variable domain: NAGVMQNPRHLVRRRGQEARLRCSPMKGHSHVYWYRQLPEEGLKFMVYLQKENIIDESGMPKERFSAEFPKEGPSILRIQQVVRGDSAAYFCASSPSRQPPSEQYFGPGTRLTVT.

The chain is built from TRBV10-3 and TRBJ2-3; 7 nucleotides agree with TRBD2. Trimming removed 4 bases from V and 14 bases from J; junction bases left unmatched: 15. The CDR3 runs to 14 residues. Germline V gene data show CDR1 as ENHRY and CDR2 as SYGVKD. In nucleotides, the CDR3 is TGTGCCATCAGTGGGGCGGGGGTCACAGATACGAGGTATTTT. This sequence encodes CAISGAGVTDTRYF.

This clone has ten or more counts. The rearrangement links TRBV3-1 to TRBJ2-1; 11 bases are shared with TRBD2. The CDR3 covers 17 residues. J gave up 7 bases and V 0 bases, and 8 bases lay outside the gene matches. The germline gives CDR1 LGHDT, CDR2 YNNKEL (reference sequence). The CDR3 protein is CASSQESLAGGRNEQFF. The CDR3 DNA follows: TGTGCCAGCAGCCAAGAATCTCTAGCGGGAGGTCGTAATGAGCAGTTCTTC.

By share, this clone ranks as medium-sized. V usage is TRBV28 and J usage is TRBJ1-6; 8 bases are a match to TRBD1. With 6 bases clipped from V and 9 bases from J, the junction kept 7 bases outside the gene matches. The CDR3 runs to 14 residues. Germline V lookup: CDR1 MDHEN, CDR2 SYDVKM. CDR3 sequence reads: CASRLGDRGSPLHF. CDR3 coding DNA: TGTGCCAGCAGACTAGGCGACAGGGGTTCACCCCTCCACTTT.

By its share, this clone is medium-sized. The genes are TRBV28 and TRBJ2-5, with D tentatively TRBD1 or TRBD2 (5 bases each). CDR3 length: 15 residues. V shed 6 bases and J shed 0 bases, with 14 bases lying between them. CDR1 is MDHEN, CDR2 SYDVKM, per germline. The CDR3 region is CASSGARGYQETQYF. In DNA, the CDR3 is TGTGCCAGCAGCGGGGCCCGCGGGTACCAAGAGACCCAGTACTTC.

This clone was seen ten or more times. This CDR3 is CASSEGTGVNEQYF. CDR3 nucleotides: TGTGCCAGCAGTGAGGGGACAGGGGTCAACGAGCAGTACTTC. V usage is TRBV6-4 and J usage is TRBJ2-7, with TRBD1 identical over 10 bases. The CDR3 has 14 residues. Germline-derived CDR1 and CDR2 are MRHNA and SNTAGT. Trimming took 3 bases from V and 5 from J; bases not matched to a gene: 4.

This chain connects TRBV19 to TRBJ1-2; a possible D gene is TRBD1 (5 bases). There are 19 residues in the CDR3. Germline values: CDR1 LNHDA, CDR2 SQIVND (reference sequence). V was shortened by 8 bases and J by 5 bases, with 33 bases between the two germline ends. The DNA of the CDR3 is TGTGCCAGTGGACGCCGTTTAACTCCCGACAGAGGAGGGAAATATGGCTACACCTTC. This codes for CASGRRLTPDRGGKYGYTF.

This clone appeared many times. This chain links TRBV18 with TRBJ2-3; D remains ambiguous. CDR3 length: 12 amino acids. Trimming took 6 bases from V and 6 from J, leaving 10 bases between them. Germline V gives CDR1 KGHSH, CDR2 LQKENI. The CDR3 DNA reads as TGTGCCAGCTCCCCGTTCTCGGATACGCAGTATTTT. The encoded protein is CASSPFSDTQYF.

This clone was observed at least ten times. This sequence may be a read error, since a much larger clone differs from it by one base. Likely a read error: the CDR3 ends without its conserved phenylalanine or tryptophan. This sequence joins TRBV7-2 and TRBJ2-7; 7 bases fit TRBD2. V lost 4 bases to trimming and J lost 8 bases; unmatched junction nucleotides: 8. The germline V gene encodes CDR1 SGHTA and CDR2 FQGNSA. The CDR3 loop spans 13 amino acids. CDR3: CASSSWGEGKQYL. The CDR3 DNA reads as TGTGCCAGCAGCTCTTGGGGGGAGGGCAAGCAGTACCTC.

This clone was detected ten times or more. The chain employs TRBV13 and TRBJ2-3; 7 nucleotides align to TRBD2. Trimming took 5 bases from V and 2 from J; bases not matched to a gene: 19. This CDR3 region has 19 residues. The germline V gene has CDR1 PRHDT and CDR2 FYEKMQ (reference sequence). The CDR3 sequence is CASSPLGGFTPASTDTQYF. The CDR3 bases are TGTGCCAGCAGCCCGCTGGGGGGGTTCACTCCAGCCTCCACAGATACGCAGTATTTT.

On this clone: The conserved closing phenylalanine or tryptophan is absent in this CDR3, likely reflecting a read error. The DNA is left out, because the CDR3 cannot be placed on it with certainty; the CDR3 is given as TCRdb lists it. The rearrangement uses TRBV20-1 and TRBJ1-6; no DNA check was done on the table's D call, TRBD1. Counting both end residues, the CDR3 totals 14 amino acids. The germline V gene has CDR1 DFQATT and CDR2 SNEGSKA (reference sequence). CDR3 region: CSVWTGPESSPLQL.

The chain has TRBV13 and TRBJ1-5; TRBD1 might be the D (5 bases). Trimming shortened V by 3 bases and J by 7 bases, and 10 bases separated the two germline ends. The CDR3 length is 13 residues. Germline assignment: CDR1 PRHDT and CDR2 FYEKMQ (reference sequence). CDR3 region: CASSLGRAQPQHF. The CDR3 nucleotides are TGTGCCAGCAGCTTGGGCAGGGCCCAGCCCCAGCATTTT.

This clone was seen ten or more times. The chain links TRBV25-1 to TRBJ2-3; D possibly corresponds to TRBD1 (6 bases). The length of the CDR3 is 17 residues. Trimming took off 7 bases at V and 0 bases at J, with 20 bases between the two ends. CDR1 and CDR2 (germline): MGHDK, SYGVNS. CDR3: CASNYYRVFPSTDTQYF. In DNA, the CDR3 is TGTGCCAGCAACTATTACAGGGTTTTCCCTAGCACAGATACGCAGTATTTT.

This clone was observed many times. The chain combines TRBV3-1 with TRBJ1-6; the D gene is possibly TRBD1 (5 bases). Trimming cost V 4 bases and J 8 bases, with 21 bases left between them. Germline assignment: CDR1 LGHDT and CDR2 YNNKEL (reference sequence). This CDR3 is built from 17 residues. The CDR3 loop is CASSRNQGLPRYSPLHF. CDR3 sequence (DNA): TGTGCCAGCAGCCGGAATCAGGGACTGCCCCGGTATTCACCCCTCCACTTT.

V is TRBV6-2 or TRBV6-3 and J is TRBJ2-2, with 10 positions matching TRBD1. The CDR3 length is 15 residues. The V gene's germline CDR1 is MNHEY and CDR2 SVGEGT. J gave up 14 bases and V 10 bases, and 19 bases lay outside the gene matches. For the CDR3, the DNA is TGTGCCACAAAAACCGGGACAGGGGACGCCGTGGATCTGTTTTTT. Translation gives CATKTGTGDAVDLFF.

This clone occurred many times. J is TRBJ2-7 and V is TRBV3-1, with 11 bases lining up with TRBD2. The CDR3 spans 15 residues. In germline, CDR1 is LGHDT, CDR2 YNNKEL (reference sequence). V trimming: 5 bases; J trimming: 1 base; junction bases outside the gene matches: 4. The CDR3, as DNA: TGTGCCAGCAGCTTCGGGACTAGCGGTTCCTACGAGCAGTACTTC. Its protein is CASSFGTSGSYEQYF.

This clone occurred once. One end of the junction fails to match germline, which may point to a read error. The V call is TRBV4-1, the J call TRBJ2-1, with D possibly TRBD2 on 5 matching bases. Looked up from germline, CDR1 is MGHRA and CDR2 is YSYEKL. This CDR3 spans 16 amino acids. This chain's CDR3 is CASSQGLFPPGNDQFF. The CDR3 DNA is TGCGCCAGCAGCCAAGGGCTCTTTCCTCCGGGAAATGATCAGTTCTTC.

This clone was recorded many times. This chain links TRBV5-6 with TRBJ2-6; 8 nucleotides align to TRBD1. This CDR3 is built from 17 residues. The germline CDR1 and CDR2 sequences are SGHDT and YYEEEE. The ends lost 5 bases at V and 3 bases at J; junction bases unmatched: 10. The chain's CDR3 is CASRTDRGGLGANVLTF. CDR3 DNA sequence: TGTGCCAGCAGGACTGACAGGGGTGGGCTTGGGGCCAACGTCCTGACTTTC.

This chain connects TRBV5-1 to TRBJ2-1; D unclear. The germline V gene has CDR1 SGHRS and CDR2 YFSETQ. CDR3 length: 14 residues. V lost 0 bases, J lost 0 bases, and 4 bases lay in between. The CDR3 loop reads CASSLEPSYNEQFF. CDR3 DNA: TGCGCCAGCAGCTTGGAGCCCTCCTACAATGAGCAGTTCTTC. Drawing the rest from reference TRBV5-1 and TRBJ2-1, the complete variable domain is KAGVTQTPRYLIKTRGQQVTLSCSPISGHRSVSWYQQTPGQGLQFLFEYFSETQRNKGNFPGRFSGRQFSNSRSEMNVSTLELGDSALYLCASSLEPSYNEQFFGPGTRLTVL.

The chain uses TRBV20-1 and TRBJ1-1; D call uncertain. This CDR3 comprises 13 residues. Between the trimmed V and J ends, which lost 4 bases and 1 base, there was a span of 10 bases. Germline V lookup: CDR1 DFQATT, CDR2 SNEGSKA (reference sequence). The chain's CDR3 is CSAITPQNTEAFF. The CDR3, as DNA: TGCAGTGCTATCACCCCGCAGAACACTGAAGCTTTCTTT.

This clone was seen at least ten times. The chain carries TRBV7-2 and TRBJ1-3, with D perhaps matching TRBD1 (6 bases). Germline CDR1 SGHTA, CDR2 FQGNSA. With 6 bases removed from V and 8 bases from J, the gap between germline ends came to 14 bases. This CDR3 region has 13 residues. The CDR3 here is CASRLGKGDTIYF. The CDR3, as DNA: TGTGCCAGCAGACTAGGCAAGGGGGACACCATATATTTT.

The V and J genes are TRBV3-1 and TRBJ2-7, with D perhaps TRBD1 (5 bases). Germline V CDR1 and CDR2: LGHDT, YNNKEL (reference sequence). The V end lost 4 bases, the J end lost 3 bases, and 10 bases lay between the germline ends. This CDR3 contains 13 residues. The DNA for the CDR3 is TGTGCCAGCAGCCCCTACGACAGCTACGAGCAGTACTTC. Amino acid sequence: CASSPYDSYEQYF.

Ten or more counts support this clone. The chain joins TRBV30 to TRBJ2-3; 9 nucleotides line up with TRBD2. The ends lost 2 bases at V and 3 bases at J; junction bases unmatched: 9. Germline CDR1 reads GTSNPN; CDR2 reads SVGIG (reference sequence). CDR3 length: 16 amino acids. The CDR3 spells CAWSILAGSGTDTQYF. The CDR3, as DNA: TGTGCCTGGAGTATTCTAGCGGGATCGGGTACAGATACGCAGTATTTT.